This TCR beta chain was found in a study of type 1 regulatory T cells. This clonotype was recorded many times. There are 12 residues in the CDR3. CDR1 and CDR2 from the germline V gene are DFQATT and SNEGSKA (reference sequence). V was pared by 6 bases and J by 4 bases, with 10 bases between. One entry per CDR3 protein, called by TCRdb with MiXCR from the reads. The sample has under 20,000 distinct CDR3 sequences; about 9.4% are singletons. V gene TRBV20-1 combines with J gene TRBJ1-5, with D tentatively TRBD1 (5 bases). The material sequenced was CD4+ T cells, either the whole sample or a sorted fraction (not recorded which). This receptor was obtained from a human donor in good health. The CDR3 is CSAVQGNQPQHF. CDR3 coding DNA: TGCAGTGCGGTGCAGGGAAATCAGCCCCAGCATTTT.